The rows below give T cell receptor beta chains drawn from one sample of a study of cytomegalovirus exposure and HLA in healthy donors. Data came from immunoSEQ multiplex PCR; TCRdb stores just in-frame clones and leaves some out. This table holds approximately 160,000 clones, 85% to 90% found once. Material for sequencing was PBMCs. These receptors all stem from a woman under 30 in good health and CMV-seropositive. The CDR3 runs from the conserved cysteine through the conserved F or W. A D gene is named only where the DNA matches it firmly.

TRBV28 NA CASSLVSETQYF
TRBV5-1 NA CASSFGGQMAYNEQFF
TRBV20-1 NA CSAGRSGGYTF
TRBV5-1 NA CASSLGGQGTLEAFF
TRBV15 TRBD2 CATSRGTSGTQFSYEQYF
TRBV30 NA CAWGRDDREQYF
TRBV5-1 TRBD2 CASSLYSGLGSSGELFF
TRBV11-3 TRBD1 CASSWQGASEAFF
TRBV9 NA CASSVAGVSSYNEQFF
TRBV9 TRBD2 CASSVEFRGRASYNEQFF
TRBV7-9 NA CASSLELWTSTDTQYF
TRBV5-6 TRBD1 CASSLGTGFTNYGYTF
TRBV7-3 NA CASSVQGGTIHEQYF
TRBV6-6 NA CASSQRGGQYF
TRBV27 NA CASRKAGASTDTQYF
TRBV11-3 NA CASRGRSTDTQYF
TRBV4-1 NA CASSQGPLARGKDSNQPQHF
TRBV30 TRBD1 CAWSTGDNEQFF
TRBV28 TRBD2 CASSHLAGGGEQYF
TRBV6-4 TRBD2 CASSEATSGSEQFF
TRBV9 TRBD1 CASSSQGQETQYF
TRBV29-1 NA CSVGGGNYNEQFF
TRBV28 TRBD1 CATNFPGQASYEQYF
TRBV7-6 TRBD2 CASSTSVRPYEQYF
TRBV30 TRBD2 CAWSFMVGGPYNEQFF
TRBV30 TRBD1 CAWTNPSGTGGIINIQYF
TRBV10-3 TRBD1 CAIARGTGSYEQYF
TRBV27 NA CASSLVGPRDTEAFF
TRBV15 NA CATSEIPNTGELFF
TRBV7-9 TRBD2 CATSWTGRDYEQYF
TRBV2 TRBD2 CASSVPTSGRGLDTQYF
TRBV15 TRBD1 CATSRDSGGWNEQFF
TRBV27 TRBD2 CASRRERGEYGRALWNEQFF
TRBV20-1 TRBD2 CSASGLVEQFF
TRBV7-9 NA CASSLVQGTHNEQFF
TRBV11-3 TRBD2 CASSSSPGLAGVNEQFF
TRBV10-1 NA CASSPSRGLSTEAFF